The TCR beta chain under discussion was sequenced for a study of cytomegalovirus exposure and HLA in healthy donors (dated by TCRdb to the late 2010s). About the study as a whole: In an earlier analysis of some 550 of the donors, 250 to 350 Gb of sequence data and 117 million unique TCR beta sequences from about 190 million T cells were reported. An early release that covered fewer than 750 HLA-typed donors contained around 330 gigabases of sequencing data and tens of millions of unique TCR sequences. The genetic ancestry cluster associated with self-reported Caucasian donors included roughly four fifths of the 350 to 500 genotyped donors. The study was designed to test whether signatures of past pathogen exposure could be identified by cataloging public T cell receptors. The T cell repertoires of about 700 subjects were profiled by immunosequencing and related to cytomegalovirus serostatus. A separate validation cohort of 100 to 150 different subjects was used in addition to the roughly 720-subject first cohort. High-throughput TCR immunosequencing, statistical association of individual TCRs with disease status, and machine learning were combined to predict cytomegalovirus infection status. In a later analysis, previously published TCR beta repertoires from roughly 710 donors were re-analyzed and high-resolution HLA genotyping was added so that TCR occurrence patterns could be studied. In the later analysis, no new phenotypic data were used to find candidate immune exposures; instead, reliance was placed on TCR beta sequences and their occurrence across donors. To decide whether each TCR beta V gene segment behaved as functional or pseudogenic, an earlier analysis of approximately 620 of the donors relied on high-throughput TCR beta sequencing. Alongside the repertoire data, information on donor age, sex, ethnicity and CMV serostatus was compiled. A later genetic analysis took genome-wide SNP genotypes for about 65% of the 666 donors and used that subset as a discovery cohort. All discovery cohort repertoires had been generated using a single sequencing platform. HLA typing covered class I and class II loci at four-digit resolution. The number of donors typed differed by locus, with 629-630 for A, B, C, DRB1 and DQB1, 522 for DQA1, 600 to 610 for DPA1, and 472 for DPB1. Roughly five DR-DQ haplotypes were treated as single units for association and clustering because of strong linkage in the cohort. Among 398 genotyped donors of the cohort, an average of approximately 240,000 unique TCR beta nucleotide sequences were sequenced per donor, around a sixth of them non-productive. Results and caveats for the whole study, not just this receptor: The 87-base-pair reads could not distinguish some IMGT-functional V segments, including TRBV6-2 and TRBV6-3, so those segments were excluded. In the study, approximately 150 TCR beta chains were listed as associated with cytomegalovirus. Compared with the approximately 700-donor mean, donors in an Asian-associated ancestry cluster had fewer N-insertions in productive TCRs, according to a later genetic analysis. For the cohort, immune exposure information was limited to CMV serostatus. A further reported finding was that TCR beta sequences accurately predicted the HLA-A and HLA-B alleles for most subjects in the first cohort. In an earlier analysis of 587 of the donors, most TCR beta V segments appeared in productive rearrangements about 87% or about 30% of the time, broadly matching IMGT annotations. It was suggested by the authors that the approach could potentially be generalized to other disease states and immunological phenotypes. Across donors, most TCR sequences were observed very rarely, whereas some public TCRs were present in many individuals. In a later analysis, the rate of TCR association differed among HLA loci, with DRB1 alleles having the most associated TCRs and HLA-C alleles having the fewest. V-gene and J-gene trimming of TCR beta chains was associated with a missense DCLRE1C variant in a later genetic analysis, and the association was replicated in an independent cohort. The sequencing pipeline was judged likely to have produced a cluster of highly shared sequence variants as a technical artifact. In a later analysis, HLA-associated TCR beta chains were found to be more clonally expanded and to have lower generation probabilities than equally common non-associated chains. Correlated functional status among segregating V segments might be attributable to linkage disequilibrium, but an unknown experimental factor could not be ruled out. Roughly uniform sequencing depth across donors was assumed in presence/absence analyses, although this assumption may not hold. The earlier analysis of around 600 of the donors excluded roughly 17 rarely observed V segments, including chromosome 9 orphons, because counts were too low. At a false discovery rate of 0.05, a later analysis linked around 17,000 TCR beta sequences to specific HLA alleles. When HLA alleles, especially DR and DQ, strongly co-occurred, TCR associations were difficult to assign to individual alleles. Three of the identified cytomegalovirus-associated TCR beta chains were confirmed in vitro to be specific for cytomegalovirus antigens. Several of the top co-occurrence clusters appeared to be linked to parvovirus B19, influenza, CMV and Epstein-Barr virus, according to a later analysis. In both the original and validation cohorts, the classifier was reported to diagnose cytomegalovirus status with high specificity and sensitivity. The cohort was sequenced for TCR beta chains only, and without alpha or paired-chain data the features that could be detected were limited. Because HLA typing was missing for some donors at each locus, association tests included only the typed subset. According to a later analysis, most CMV-associated TCR beta chains appeared to be HLA-restricted, and the HLA associations seemed to be driven largely by CMV exposure.

According to the germline V gene (reference sequence), CDR1 reads GTSNPN and CDR2 reads SVGIG. The CDR3, from cysteine to phenylalanine, totals 16 residues. This entry keeps only the CDR3 DNA: 48 bases, framed from base 1. Note on this clone: Its specific antigen is unknown. The junction and the germline gene differ at one end; a read error may be behind it.

Library method: the immunoSEQ multiplex PCR assay. For the multiplex PCR, a mixture combining 60 forward primers for TCR Vbeta segments and 13 reverse primers for TCR Jbeta segments was used. The CDR3 region of rearranged TCR beta genes was amplified from genomic DNA with a multiplex PCR assay. Amplified TCR beta libraries were sequenced as 87-base-pair reads on the Illumina HiSeq System. On the authors' methods: In a later analysis, 80 million or so unique TCR beta chains were counted across the approximately 640 repertoires, and roughly 11 million of these chains were shared by at least two donors. To remove PCR and sequencing errors, raw reads were error-corrected and collapsed into unique sequences using a nearest-neighbor algorithm that merged closely related sequences. To assign V, D and J gene segments, CDR3 sequences were aligned to IMGT reference sequences. For a sequence to be retained, at least a six-nucleotide match to both a V gene segment and a J gene segment was required. Rearrangements were classified as productive when the CDR3 lacked stop codons and remained in frame with V and J, and all other rearrangements were classified as non-productive. Following IMGT convention, CDR3 was defined as the stretch from the second conserved V-encoded cysteine up to the conserved J-encoded phenylalanine. The earlier analysis of 500 to 600 of the donors excluded sequences that lacked an unambiguous match to a single V gene segment. In an earlier analysis of some 590 of the donors, a V segment was called functional when productive rearrangements were above 56.7%, and segregating when the standard deviation between donors exceeded 5%. A statistical classification framework was built for diagnosing cytomegalovirus status from the catalog of TCR beta chain sequences. In a later analysis, V and J genes were assigned by comparing TCR nucleotide sequences against IMGT/GENE-DB human TR gene sequences. In a later analysis, CDR3 sequences and most-parsimonious VDJ recombination scenarios were assigned using the TCRdist pipeline. In a later analysis, each TCR beta chain was defined by its CDR3 amino acid sequence together with its V-gene family, and reads without a unique V-gene family were excluded. A later analysis removed 592 highly shared, low-generation-probability nucleotide sequences to deal with suspected cross-contamination and a sequencing artifact. In a later analysis, a clonal expansion index for each public chain was calculated from normalized within-repertoire ranks of inferred template counts. A later analysis computed generation probabilities with a VDJ recombination model fitted to out-of-frame rearrangements, and checked the results against IGoR. In a later analysis, hypergeometric tests were used to score TCR-TCR, TCR-HLA and TCR-CMV co-occurrence, with a repertoire-size bias correction applied to TCR pairs. A later analysis estimated false discovery rates by permuting HLA or CMV assignments 20 times. In a later analysis, co-occurring TCRs were grouped using DBSCAN, with TCRdist sequence similarity added in when clustering inside HLA-allele-positive subsets. Repertoires with fewer than 30,000 or more than 120,000 public chains were left out of co-occurrence clustering, as were about 5 repertoires with anomalous nucleotide sharing. Here the immuneACCESS table is served through TCRdb, limited to in-frame sequences with V and J called. Missing clones are a known gap in these copies; in checked studies unresolved V genes cover under half, and the rest lacks a known reason. From that table come the V and J calls and clone size; the DNA was used to work out D and trimming. This sample's listing comprises more than 95,000 clones. Together, the top ten hold under 3.5% of the sample.

The cohort consisted of approximately 670 healthy bone marrow donors. All cohort members were sampled while nominally healthy, although unrecorded immune exposures were likely present. The donor was CMV seronegative and belonged to the group of 352 seronegative cohort members. A peripheral blood sample was provided by each donor, and peripheral blood mononuclear cells were used for TCR beta sequencing. The Qiagen DNeasy Blood Extraction Kit was used to extract genomic DNA from the blood cell samples. The material sequenced was PBMCs. Recombination connected TRBV30 to TRBJ2-7, and 7 junction bases match TRBD2. The receptor's source is a man between 25 and 39 years old in good health and CMV-seronegative. The CDR3 protein: CAWSSPGTTNSHEQYF. The DNA is as follows: TGTGCCTGGAGTTCACCGGGGACTACCAACTCCCACGAGCAGTACTTC. Reference TRBV30 and TRBJ2-7 proteins supply the regions before and after the CDR3; the full variable domain is: SQTIHQWPATLVQPVGSPLSLECTVEGTSNPNLYWYRQAAGRGLQLLFYSVGIGQISSEVPQNLSASRPQDRQFILSSKKLLLSDSGFYLCAWSSPGTTNSHEQYFGPGTRLTVT.